Sequencing of this T cell receptor beta chain was carried out in a study of response to subunit inactivated influenza vaccine. Whole-study findings and limits: Few new T cells, the authors suggested, are recruited by each seasonal influenza vaccination.

The CDR3 has 15 residues. Trimming stripped 6 bases from V and 3 bases from J, with 17 bases between. Germline V gene data show CDR1 as DFQATT and CDR2 as SNEGSKA (reference sequence). MiXCR was run by TCRdb on the RT-PCR reads, yielding one entry per CDR3 protein. Of about 540,000 distinct CDR3 sequences listed, 12% to 15% are singletons. This clonotype was counted many times. Antigen specificity is unknown. The TCR sequence derives from a man aged 50 to 59 who received an inactivated influenza vaccine. This chain links TRBV20-1 with TRBJ2-2, with a possible D match to TRBD1 (6 bases). The sequenced sample was PBMCs from blood, obtained 11 to 12 days after vaccination. This CDR3 is CSASEGGQHTGELFF. CDR3 in DNA: TGCAGTGCCTCGGAAGGAGGACAGCACACCGGGGAGCTGTTTTTT.